The rows below give T cell receptor beta chains drawn from one sample of a study of T cell responses to AZD1222 COVID-19 vaccine. Sequencing was performed with immunoSEQ multiplex PCR; in TCRdb, only in-frame clones are kept and a portion is missing. The table lists about 160,000 clones, 92% of them singletons. Specimen: peripheral blood, collected 28 days after the second AZD1222 dose. Receptors were obtained from an adult who received the AZD1222 COVID-19 vaccine. CDR3s include the opening cysteine and the closing phenylalanine or tryptophan. A D gene is named only where the DNA matches it firmly. Not all rows give a size; the values are once, few, many and, for expanded clones, a class.

cdr3_nt,cdr3_aa,d_call,v_call,clone_size,j_call
TGTGCCTGGAGTACCCAAGAGGACCCACCTAGACCGGACGAGCAGTACTTC,CAWSTQEDPPRPDEQYF,NA,TRBV30,NA,TRBJ2-7
TGTGCCAGCAGCCAGGGGGGGACACCGGCCTACGAGCAGTACTTC,CASSQGGTPAYEQYF,NA,TRBV3-1/TRBV3-2,NA,TRBJ2-7
TGTGCCAGCAGTTACTCTGGGGTCGACACTGAAGCTTTCTTT,CASSYSGVDTEAFF,NA,TRBV6-2/TRBV6-3,NA,TRBJ1-1
TGTGCCACCAGTGAGACGGACAGGGACTACGAGCAGTACTTC,CATSETDRDYEQYF,TRBD1,TRBV24-1,NA,TRBJ2-7
TGTGCTAGTGGTTTGTACCTAAGGCGTTCACCCCTCCACTTT,CASGLYLRRSPLHF,NA,TRBV12-5,NA,TRBJ1-6
TGTGCCAGCAGTGAATCCGGGGGCCCAACTTATTACGAGCAGTACTTC,CASSESGGPTYYEQYF,NA,TRBV6-1,NA,TRBJ2-7
TGTGCCAGTAGCCGCCTGGGACAGAGCTTCTATGGCTACACCTTC,CASSRLGQSFYGYTF,TRBD1,TRBV19,NA,TRBJ1-2
TGCAGCGTTGAAGTGGTACAGGGACTAACTGAAGCTTTCTTT,CSVEVVQGLTEAFF,NA,TRBV29-1,once,TRBJ1-1
TGTGCCAGCAGCCAGTGGGACAGAGGTCCCCTCTCTGGGGCCAACGTCCTGACTTTC,CASSQWDRGPLSGANVLTF,TRBD1,TRBV3-1/TRBV3-2,NA,TRBJ2-6
TGTGCCAGCAGCCAAGATCGTGGTAGCGGGGGCAGAAACACCGGGGAGCTGTTTTTT,CASSQDRGSGGRNTGELFF,TRBD2,TRBV3-1/TRBV3-2,NA,TRBJ2-2
TGTGCCAGCAGCTTGCACCTGGGGAGGAATGAGCAGTTCTTC,CASSLHLGRNEQFF,NA,TRBV13,NA,TRBJ2-1
TGTGCCAGCAACAGAGTACAGGGGTTCGATGAAAAACTGTTTTTT,CASNRVQGFDEKLFF,TRBD1,TRBV6-6,NA,TRBJ1-4
TGTGCCAGCTCACCAACGGGGGAGTACTATGGCTACACCTTC,CASSPTGEYYGYTF,NA,TRBV18,NA,TRBJ1-2
TGTGCCAGCAGCCCCCTATCAGATACGCAGTATTTT,CASSPLSDTQYF,NA,TRBV12-3/TRBV12-4,NA,TRBJ2-3
TGTGCCTCCGGGGGGTGGGGAGGTGACACAGATACGCAGTATTTT,CASGGWGGDTDTQYF,TRBD2,TRBV10-3,once,TRBJ2-3
TGCAGTGCACCTCACAGGGGAGGCTACACCTTC,CSAPHRGGYTF,TRBD1,TRBV20-1,NA,TRBJ1-2
TGTGCCAGCTTAGACAGGGGGCGGAACACCGGGGAGCTGTTTTTT,CASLDRGRNTGELFF,TRBD1,TRBV19,NA,TRBJ2-2
TGTGCCAGCAGCATATACGGACAGGTCCACGAGCAGTACTTC,CASSIYGQVHEQYF,TRBD1,TRBV5-4,few,TRBJ2-7
TGTGCCAGCAGTTACTCGAGGGGGGGAGGGACTGAAGCTTTCTTT,CASSYSRGGGTEAFF,NA,TRBV6-5,NA,TRBJ1-1
TGTGCCAGCAGCTTAGCGCTAGAGGGGACTGGCTACACCTTC,CASSLALEGTGYTF,NA,TRBV7-2,NA,TRBJ1-2
TGTGCCAGCTCTCTTCGGGGGGATAGCTCTGGAAACACCATATATTTT,CASSLRGDSSGNTIYF,NA,TRBV18,NA,TRBJ1-3
TGCGCCAGCAGCCAAGACTATGCTCTCCATTCACCCCTCCACTTT,CASSQDYALHSPLHF,NA,TRBV4-1,NA,TRBJ1-6
TGTGCCAGCAGCTTCGGACTTTTCTACAATGAGCAGTTCTTC,CASSFGLFYNEQFF,NA,TRBV7-2,NA,TRBJ2-1
TGTGCCAGCAGCCCCCGGGGGGCGCTAGCGGGGTTACAGTACGAGCAGTACTTC,CASSPRGALAGLQYEQYF,TRBD2,TRBV3-1/TRBV3-2,NA,TRBJ2-7
TGTGCCAGCTCAATCGGGGGAACTGGAAACACCATATATTTT,CASSIGGTGNTIYF,NA,TRBV11-2,NA,TRBJ1-3
TGTGCCAGCAGTGGGGCTGGGGCGAATGAAAAACTGTTTTTT,CASSGAGANEKLFF,NA,TRBV2,NA,TRBJ1-4
TGCAGCGTTGAACGGTATAAGGACGAGCAGTACTTC,CSVERYKDEQYF,NA,TRBV29-1,NA,TRBJ2-7
TGTGCCAGCAGCCCTTTAACTGAAGCTTTCTTT,CASSPLTEAFF,NA,TRBV7-9,few,TRBJ1-1
TGTGCCAGCAGCTTAACCGGGACAGCTGGCCAGCCCCAGCATTTT,CASSLTGTAGQPQHF,TRBD1,TRBV7-6,NA,TRBJ1-5